These T cell receptor beta chains were read from a single sample in a study of metastatic and nonmetastatic thyroid tumors. TCRdb reprocessed the PCR reads using MiXCR. This table has 15,000 to 20,000 clones, about a quarter appearing once. The sample taken for sequencing was adjacent normal tissue. All receptors come from a female donor with papillary thyroid cancer or a benign thyroid nodule (not recorded which). Some clones in this sample may be carry-over from other donors' samples. Both conserved end residues are part of each CDR3. The order of the fields is V gene, clone size, D gene, J gene, CDR3 DNA, CDR3 protein. The D gene is left open where the match is weak. A clone size is listed for some rows: how often the clone was seen (once, few, many), or a class if it is expanded.

TRBV11-1,few,NA,TRBJ1-1,TGTGCCAGCAGCCGAGGCGCTGAAGCTTTCTTT,CASSRGAEAFF
TRBV5-5,few,NA,TRBJ1-4,TGTGCCAGCAGCTTGGTAGAGACAACTAATGAAAAACTGTTTTTT,CASSLVETTNEKLFF
TRBV12-3/TRBV12-4,few,TRBD1,TRBJ1-2,TGTGCCAGCAGTTGGACAGGGACCTATGGCTACACCTTC,CASSWTGTYGYTF
TRBV7-2,NA,TRBD1,TRBJ2-7,TGTGCCAGCAGCCCGGACAGGGGGGGAGAGCAGTACTTC,CASSPDRGGEQYF
TRBV20-1,NA,TRBD1,TRBJ1-2,TGCAGTCCCCAGGGGGAGGGTGGCTATGGCTACACCTTC,CSPQGEGGYGYTF
TRBV20-1,NA,NA,TRBJ2-7,TGCAGTGCTAGAGATGGCAGTATCTCCTACGAGCAGTACTTC,CSARDGSISYEQYF
TRBV20-1,NA,TRBD1,TRBJ1-5,TGCAGTGCTAGAGCTCGGGACAGGCTAAGCAATCAGCCCCAGCATTTT,CSARARDRLSNQPQHF
TRBV18,once,NA,TRBJ2-7,TGTGCCAGCTCACCGTCTACGCGCATTAACGAGCAGTACTTC,CASSPSTRINEQYF
TRBV20-1,few,TRBD1,TRBJ2-3,TGCAGTGCCGACGGACAGGGAAACACAGATACGCAGTATTTT,CSADGQGNTDTQYF
TRBV5-1,NA,NA,TRBJ1-2,TGCGCCAGCAGCTTGGGTTCAACTAACTATGGCTACACCTTC,CASSLGSTNYGYTF
TRBV6-5,NA,TRBD2,TRBJ2-7,TGTGCCAGCAGTTACTCGAAGCGGCGGGGGGGATTCTACGAGCAGTACTTC,CASSYSKRRGGFYEQYF
TRBV12-3/TRBV12-4,NA,NA,TRBJ1-2,TGTGCCAGCAGTCGGGGTAGGCTCCTTGGCTATGGCTACACCTTC,CASSRGRLLGYGYTF
TRBV5-6,once,TRBD1,TRBJ2-2,TGTGCCAGCAGCGGAGACAGGGGGCGTTACAACGGGGAGCTGTTTTTT,CASSGDRGRYNGELFF
TRBV6-1,few,NA,TRBJ2-1,TGTGCCAGCAGTGCACGGGTGGGCGGGTCCTACAATGAGCAGTTCTTC,CASSARVGGSYNEQFF
TRBV9,NA,TRBD2,TRBJ2-3,TGTGCCAGCAGCCAGGGACTAGCGGACCCAGGTACGCAGTATTTT,CASSQGLADPGTQYF
TRBV6-5,few,NA,TRBJ2-1,TGTGCCAGCAGTTACGGTTTGAGGGTCGGCAGAAAAGCTCATGAGCAGTTCTTC,CASSYGLRVGRKAHEQFF
TRBV12-3/TRBV12-4,NA,NA,TRBJ2-3,TGTGCCAGCAGTCCTGGAACAAGCACAGATACGCAGTATTTT,CASSPGTSTDTQYF
TRBV30,few,NA,TRBJ2-3,TGTGCCTGGGGAGGGGCGGGTACAGATACGCAGTATTTT,CAWGGAGTDTQYF
TRBV6-1,NA,NA,TRBJ2-7,TGTGCCAGCAGCCAGGGATTCGGCAGTACCTACGAGCAGTACTTC,CASSQGFGSTYEQYF
TRBV19,NA,NA,TRBJ1-2,TGTGCCAGTAGTATTGGGGCTCACCATGGCTACACCTTC,CASSIGAHHGYTF
TRBV27,NA,NA,TRBJ2-2,TGTGCCAGCAGTTTTGGGACCCTTACCGGGGAGCTGTTTTTT,CASSFGTLTGELFF
TRBV19,few,NA,TRBJ2-1,TGTGCCAGTAGTATGCAGCTTTCCTACAATGAGCAGTTCTTC,CASSMQLSYNEQFF
TRBV5-6,NA,TRBD2,TRBJ2-7,TGTGCCAGCAGCACCCCCCCCAAGGGACTAGGCCAGAACGAGCAGTACTTC,CASSTPPKGLGQNEQYF
TRBV28,NA,TRBD1,TRBJ2-3,TGTGCCAGCAGGGGACAGGGAATAAGCACAGATACGCAGTATTTT,CASRGQGISTDTQYF
TRBV6-1,NA,TRBD1,TRBJ2-5,TGTGCCAGCAGCAGAAAGCCCGGACAGGGAGAGACCCAGTACTTC,CASSRKPGQGETQYF
TRBV7-3,NA,NA,TRBJ2-7,TGTGCCAGCAGCTTAAGGACAAGATACTACGAGCAGTACTTC,CASSLRTRYYEQYF
TRBV28,few,TRBD1,TRBJ2-1,TGTGCCAGCAGGATGGACAGGGGATACAATGAGCAGTTCTTC,CASRMDRGYNEQFF
TRBV6-2/TRBV6-3,NA,NA,TRBJ2-1,TGTGCCAGCAGCCTCCTTCTAAGTTCCTACAATGAGCAGTTCTTC,CASSLLLSSYNEQFF
TRBV6-1,NA,TRBD1,TRBJ1-1,TGTGCCAGCAGTCAACAGGGGGCAGCTGAAGCTTTCTTT,CASSQQGAAEAFF
TRBV12-3/TRBV12-4,few,TRBD2,TRBJ2-1,TGTGCCAGCAGTTTAACCGGGTCTAGCGGGGATCGCCGAAATGAGCAGTTCTTC,CASSLTGSSGDRRNEQFF
TRBV27,NA,NA,TRBJ2-7,TGTGCCAGCAGTCCCCGCCAGGGGGGTCGGTCCTACGAGCAGTACTTC,CASSPRQGGRSYEQYF
TRBV7-2,few,NA,TRBJ2-2,TGTGCCAGCGGAAAGAGGGCCGGGGAGCTGTTTTTT,CASGKRAGELFF
TRBV28,large,NA,TRBJ1-5,TGTGCCAGCAGACCCATTTTGGGGAGACTAAGAGCAGGCCAGCCCCAGCATTTT,CASRPILGRLRAGQPQHF
TRBV10-3,NA,NA,TRBJ1-4,TGTGCCATCGGGGTTGCAACTAATGAAAAACTGTTTTTT,CAIGVATNEKLFF
TRBV6-1,NA,NA,TRBJ2-1,TGTGCCAGCAGTACCCTGCCCCAGGACTCTCCTTCCTTC,CASSTLPQDSPSF
TRBV24-1,NA,TRBD1,TRBJ2-7,TGTGCCACCAGTGATTGGGACAGGAACGAGCAGTACTTC,CATSDWDRNEQYF
TRBV11-3,NA,NA,TRBJ1-2,TGTGCCAGCAGCTTAGGGACCGCCTATGGCTACACCTTC,CASSLGTAYGYTF
TRBV6-2/TRBV6-3,NA,NA,TRBJ2-7,TGTGCCAGCAGTTACTCTAAACAGAGCCGCTACGAGCAGTACTTC,CASSYSKQSRYEQYF
TRBV4-1,NA,NA,TRBJ2-5,TGCGCCAGCAGCCAAGTCATTCGCGAGACCCAGTACTTC,CASSQVIRETQYF
TRBV6-7,NA,TRBD2,TRBJ2-1,TGTGCCAGCAGTTACCAACGGGAGGTCGGATTCTTC,CASSYQREVGFF
TRBV27,few,TRBD2,TRBJ2-3,TGTGCCAGCAGTTTGGCAGGGCGGGGGGATACGCAGTATTTT,CASSLAGRGDTQYF
TRBV7-3,medium-sized,NA,TRBJ1-2,TGTGCCAGCAGCAACGGGGGTGGCTACACCTTC,CASSNGGGYTF
TRBV6-2/TRBV6-3,many,TRBD1,TRBJ2-7,TGTGCCAGCCGAGGGACAGGGGGCTACGAGCAGTACTTC,CASRGTGGYEQYF
TRBV13,NA,NA,TRBJ2-4,TGTTCCATCAGCTCCCGGGTTTTTATAAACATTCAGTACTTC,CSISSRVFINIQYF
TRBV5-1,NA,NA,TRBJ1-6,TGCGCCAGCAGCTTGGTGGCTCCTGGTTTCAATAATTCACCCCTCCACTTT,CASSLVAPGFNNSPLHF
TRBV29-1,few,NA,TRBJ1-2,TGCAGCGTTGTAGCGGAGAAGTTCGATGGCTACACCTTC,CSVVAEKFDGYTF
TRBV12-3/TRBV12-4,few,NA,TRBJ2-2,TGTGCCAGCACCTTAGGAGGCAACACCGGGGAGCTGTTTTTT,CASTLGGNTGELFF
TRBV20-1,NA,NA,TRBJ1-3,TGCAGTGCTACTTATTCTGGAAACACCATATATTTT,CSATYSGNTIYF
TRBV5-1,NA,NA,TRBJ1-1,TGCGCCAGCAAGTGGATGGGGAACACTGAAGCTTTCTTT,CASKWMGNTEAFF